Listed here are 21 T cell receptor beta chains from one sample, sequenced in a study of T cell responses to AZD1222 COVID-19 vaccine. TCRdb's table, derived via immunoSEQ multiplex PCR, lists solely in-frame clones and lacks some. Of more than 85,000 clones listed, less than 90% are singletons. Sequenced material: peripheral blood, taken on day 0 of AZD1222 vaccination. The source of these receptors is an adult in good health.

This chain links TRBV10-3 with TRBJ1-6; 9 positions match TRBD1. CDR1 is ENHRY and CDR2 is SYGVKD in the germline V gene. The CDR3 is 17 amino acids. With V trimmed by 8 bases and J by 9 bases, 17 bases remained unmatched. For the CDR3, the DNA is TGTGCCATCGCCGAGACTCCGTGGGGGACAGGGAGTTCACCCCTCCACTTT. Protein product: CAIAETPWGTGSSPLHF.

V gene TRBV13 combines with J gene TRBJ1-5, with a tentative D call TRBD1 (6 bases). The germline CDR1 and CDR2 sequences are PRHDT and FYEKMQ (reference sequence). Trimming took 4 bases from V and 2 from J, leaving 15 bases between them. This CDR3 has 16 amino acids. DNA for the CDR3: TGTGCCAGCAGCTGGCGGGGGGCTGGGGGCAATCAGCCCCAGCATTTT. This gives the protein CASSWRGAGGNQPQHF.

V usage is TRBV5-7 and J usage is TRBJ2-1; possibly TRBD2 for D (6 bases). TRBV5-7 is an ORF, and what it does is uncertain. V was trimmed by 3 bases and J by 1 base, leaving 11 bases between them. This CDR3 has 15 amino acids. CDR3 in DNA: TGTGCCAGCAGCTGGGGACTGACGTCCTACAATGAGCAGTTCTTC. It codes for CASSWGLTSYNEQFF.

The V call is TRBV5-1, the J call TRBJ2-7; 7 nucleotides line up with TRBD2. The V gene end was trimmed by 3 bases and the J gene end by 2 bases; junction bases not matched to a gene: 5. The germline V gene has CDR1 SGHRS and CDR2 YFSETQ. The CDR3 runs 14 residues. The CDR3 DNA sequence: TGCGCCAGCAGCTCGGGACTAAGACCCTACGAGCAGTACTTC. Translating it yields CASSSGLRPYEQYF.

This chain connects TRBV30 to TRBJ1-2, with D maybe TRBD1 (6 bases). This CDR3 contains 13 residues. The V gene's germline CDR1 is GTSNPN and CDR2 SVGIG (reference sequence). The V gene lost 2 bases and the J gene lost 8 bases, with 15 bases spanning the gap. This CDR3 is CAWSPGAMGGYTF. Written as DNA, the CDR3 is TGTGCCTGGAGTCCGGGGGCGATGGGAGGCTACACCTTC.

Here the CDR3 reads CASSERDTGSSKAFF. Here the CDR3 DNA reads TGTGCCAGCAGTGAACGGGACACGGGCTCCTCTAAAGCTTTCTTT. This chain links TRBV25-1 with TRBJ1-1, with a possible D match to TRBD1 (6 bases). Germline V lookup: CDR1 MGHDK, CDR2 SYGVNS. This CDR3 is built from 15 residues. Trimming took 2 bases from V and 9 from J, leaving 19 bases between them.

Here the CDR3 DNA reads TGTGCCAGCAGCGTAGTCGGGACGGACTACACCTTC. It specifies CASSVVGTDYTF. The chain carries TRBV9 and TRBJ1-2, with D possibly TRBD1 on 5 matching bases. This CDR3 has 12 amino acids. From germline, CDR1 is SGDLS and CDR2 YYNGEE. Deletions cut 0 bases from V and 10 bases from J, with 10 bases between.

The J gene is TRBJ2-1, the V gene TRBV12-3 or TRBV12-4; TRBD1 is a possible D gene (5 bases). The CDR3 has 12 residues. The V and J ends lost 2 bases and 8 bases respectively, with 7 bases between them. The CDR3 bases are TGTGCCAGCAGTTTAAGGGGCGATGAGCAGTTCTTC. Translated: CASSLRGDEQFF.

This chain joins TRBV5-4 and TRBJ1-2; the match to TRBD1 covers 7 bases. CDR1 SGHNT and CDR2 YYREEE come from the germline V gene (reference sequence). This CDR3 contains 14 residues. V lost 4 bases and J lost 4; bases outside the gene matches: 7. The CDR3 nucleotides read TGTGCCAGCAGCCAAAAGGGGGCGGGCTATGGCTACACCTTC. Translation: CASSQKGAGYGYTF.

The chain couples TRBV19 to TRBJ1-1; D gene unclear. The CDR3 is 13 amino acids. V dropped 3 bases and J dropped 5 bases, with 10 bases sitting between them. CDR1 LNHDA and CDR2 SQIVND come from the germline V gene (reference sequence). The CDR3 bases are TGTGCCAGTAGTATTAATTTCGGGACTGAAGCTTTCTTT. Encoded protein: CASSINFGTEAFF. Supplemented by reference TRBV19 and TRBJ1-1, the full variable domain reads DGGITQSPKYLFRKEGQNVTLSCEQNLNHDAMYWYRQDPGQGLRLIYYSQIVNDFQKGDIAEGYSVSREKKESFPLTVTSAQKNPTAFYLCASSINFGTEAFFGQGTRLTVV.

The chain is built from TRBV19 and TRBJ1-4, with a weak D call TRBD1 (6 bases). Trimming removed 5 bases at V and 10 bases at J, with 20 bases between. In germline, CDR1 is LNHDA, CDR2 SQIVND (reference sequence). The CDR3 has 15 residues. The CDR3 coding sequence is TGTGCCAGTAGTTCTCCCGGGACAAGGAGAGGAAAACTGTTTTTT. This encodes CASSSPGTRRGKLFF. The full variable domain, with the rest looked up from reference TRBV19 and TRBJ1-4, is DGGITQSPKYLFRKEGQNVTLSCEQNLNHDAMYWYRQDPGQGLRLIYYSQIVNDFQKGDIAEGYSVSREKKESFPLTVTSAQKNPTAFYLCASSSPGTRRGKLFFGSGTQLSVL.

This clone was observed once. This chain joins TRBV27 and TRBJ2-5, with D uncertain. Germline V gene sequence: CDR1 MNHEY, CDR2 SMNVEV (reference sequence). This CDR3 is 14 amino acids long. The germline V and J ends were trimmed by 6 bases and 4 bases, with 15 bases remaining between them. CDR3 region: CASSQLQATETQYF. CDR3 nucleotide sequence: TGTGCCAGCAGCCAACTCCAAGCGACAGAGACCCAGTACTTC.

The V call is TRBV11-3, the J call TRBJ1-2; 12 positions match TRBD1. Germline V gene lookup returns CDR1 SGHNT and CDR2 YENEEA. This CDR3 has 16 amino acids. V lost 5 bases and J lost 3; bases outside the gene matches: 7. For the CDR3, the DNA is TGTGCCAGCAGCATGGGACAGGGGGCTGGAGACTATGGCTACACCTTC. It encodes CASSMGQGAGDYGYTF.

V and J are TRBV21-1 and TRBJ1-5. TRBV21-1 is designated a pseudogene. CDR3 length: 17 amino acids. CDR3: CASSKGLLWEGNQPQHF. As DNA, the CDR3 is TGTGCCAGCAGCAAGGGACTCCTTTGGGAGGGCAATCAGCCCCAGCATTTT.

The V and J genes are TRBV19 and TRBJ1-1; weak D call: TRBD1 (5 bases). The germline CDR1 and CDR2 sequences are LNHDA and SQIVND (reference sequence). V lost 5 bases and J 5 bases, leaving 18 bases between the germline ends. The CDR3 covers 15 residues. CDR3 nucleotide sequence: TGTGCCAGTAGTTCGGTACAAGGGGAGGGTACTGAAGCTTTCTTT. Its translation is CASSSVQGEGTEAFF. Based on the CDR3 plus reference TRBV19 and TRBJ1-1, the full variable domain is DGGITQSPKYLFRKEGQNVTLSCEQNLNHDAMYWYRQDPGQGLRLIYYSQIVNDFQKGDIAEGYSVSREKKESFPLTVTSAQKNPTAFYLCASSSVQGEGTEAFFGQGTRLTVV.

The chain carries TRBV6-5 and TRBJ2-5, with TRBD2 matching 8 bases. V shed 6 bases and J 1 base; nucleotides not matched to a gene: 4. Germline CDR1 is MNHEY and CDR2 is SVGAGI. This CDR3 is built from 14 residues. The CDR3 loop reads CASSGGAAQETQYF. CDR3 nucleotide sequence: TGTGCCAGCAGCGGGGGGGCAGCCCAAGAGACCCAGTACTTC.

V usage is TRBV4-1 and J usage is TRBJ2-3; D may be TRBD2 (5 bases). This CDR3 has 14 amino acids. V lost 4 bases and J lost 1, with 9 bases in between. The V gene's germline CDR1 is MGHRA and CDR2 YSYEKL. The CDR3 reads CASSPFGGTDTQYF. CDR3 bases: TGCGCCAGCAGCCCCTTCGGGGGCACAGATACGCAGTATTTT.

The rearrangement joins TRBV9 to TRBJ1-2; no reliable D call. This CDR3 has 15 amino acids. The ends were cut back, 0 bases at V and 5 bases at J, with 14 bases in the middle. Germline CDR1 reads SGDLS; CDR2 reads YYNGEE. The CDR3 coding sequence is TGTGCCAGCAGCGTAGAGGCCTGGAGTCTATATGGCTACACCTTC. It encodes CASSVEAWSLYGYTF. The whole variable domain, remainder taken from reference TRBV9 and TRBJ1-2, is DSGVTQTPKHLITATGQRVTLRCSPRSGDLSVYWYQQSLDQGLQFLIQYYNGEERAKGNILERFSAQQFPDLHSELNLSSLELGDSALYFCASSVEAWSLYGYTFGSGTRLTVV.

The chain has TRBV27 and TRBJ1-2; 9 nucleotides agree with TRBD1. The V gene's germline CDR1 is MNHEY and CDR2 SMNVEV (reference sequence). The V segment lost 6 bases and the J segment 3 bases; nucleotides outside the gene matches: 5. CDR3 length: 14 residues. The DNA for the CDR3 is TGTGCCAGCAGGACAGGGGGAGTTGACTATGGCTACACCTTC. Protein product: CASRTGGVDYGYTF.

V and J are TRBV11-2 and TRBJ2-1, with 8 nucleotides matching TRBD2. The junction had 11 bases not matched to a gene; V was cut back by 5 bases and J by 5 bases. Germline lookup yields CDR1 SGHAT and CDR2 FQNNGV. The CDR3 totals 16 residues. The CDR3 DNA reads as TGTGCCAGCAGCCTGGGCGGTAGCGGGGCAAACAATGAGCAGTTCTTC. The encoded protein is CASSLGGSGANNEQFF.

The rearrangement uses TRBV5-1 and TRBJ1-1; D gene ambiguous. The germline gives CDR1 SGHRS, CDR2 YFSETQ. This CDR3 region has 15 residues. V was pared by 0 bases and J by 0 bases, with 9 bases between. CDR3 sequence reads: CASSLVLAVNTEAFF. Here the CDR3 DNA reads TGCGCCAGCAGCTTGGTTCTGGCAGTGAACACTGAAGCTTTCTTT.